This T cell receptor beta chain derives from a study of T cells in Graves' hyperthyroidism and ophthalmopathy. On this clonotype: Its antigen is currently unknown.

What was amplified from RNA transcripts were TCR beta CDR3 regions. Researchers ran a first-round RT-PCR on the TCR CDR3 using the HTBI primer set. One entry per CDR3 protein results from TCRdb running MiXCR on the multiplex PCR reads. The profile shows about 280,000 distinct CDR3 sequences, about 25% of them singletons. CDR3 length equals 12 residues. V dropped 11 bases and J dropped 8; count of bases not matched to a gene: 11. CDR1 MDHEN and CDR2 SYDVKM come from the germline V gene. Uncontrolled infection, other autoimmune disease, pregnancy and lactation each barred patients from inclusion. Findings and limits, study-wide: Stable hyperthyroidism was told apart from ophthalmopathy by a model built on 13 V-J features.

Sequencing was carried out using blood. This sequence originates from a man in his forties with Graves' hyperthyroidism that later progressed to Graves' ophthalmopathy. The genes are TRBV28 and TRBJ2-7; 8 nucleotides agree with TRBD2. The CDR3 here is CASRGGHYKQYF. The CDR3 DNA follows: TGTGCCTCCCGGGGGGGGCACTATAAGCAGTACTTC. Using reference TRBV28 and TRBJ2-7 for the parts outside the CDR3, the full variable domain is DVKVTQSSRYLVKRTGEKVFLECVQDMDHENMFWYRQDPGLGLRLIYFSYDVKMKEKGDIPEGYSVSREKKERFSLILESASTNQTSMYLCASRGGHYKQYFGPGTRLTVT.